What follows is one T cell receptor (beta chain) and its context. TCRdb called the 5' RACE reads again in MiXCR, with one record for every CDR3 protein. The table has 6,400 or so distinct CDR3 sequences, about 60% seen once; the top ten hold roughly 3.7%. The sample consisted of tumor-infiltrating memory CD4+ T cells sorted from the breast tumor. This sample's subset: memory CD4+ T cells, CD4+CD45RO+CD25-. The receptor was isolated from a female donor with breast cancer.

The CDR3 reads CASSSQGLAGPQETQYF. The CDR3 DNA reads TGTGCCAGCAGCTCCCAAGGACTAGCGGGACCCCAAGAGACCCAGTACTTC. The V call is TRBV11-3, the J call TRBJ2-5; the match to TRBD2 covers 12 bases. V trimming: 4 bases; J trimming: 1 base; junction bases outside the gene matches: 7. This CDR3 region has 17 residues. The germline V gene encodes CDR1 SGHNT and CDR2 YENEEA.